The T cell receptor (beta chain) under discussion was sequenced for a study of CD8 T cells in ankylosing spondylitis. This clonotype was found a few times. Its antigen is not identified. The CDR3 length is 14 residues. V was cut by 2 bases and J by 6 bases, with 12 bases left in between. Findings and limits, study-wide: Researchers reportedly found disease-linked clones significantly enriched in matched ankylosing spondylitis synovial fluid. Both synovial fluid and blood in reactive arthritis had previously been reported to carry some motif variants. Disease-associated clones were CD8+ and fairly uncommon in peripheral blood. Made up of fewer than 10 highly homologous variants, a TCR beta motif appeared characteristic of ankylosing spondylitis blood.

Making use of molecular barcodes, quantitative 5'-RACE generated TCR beta libraries. TCRdb used MiXCR to reprocess the 5' RACE reads, holding one entry per CDR3 protein. The table shows around 490,000 distinct CDR3 sequences, with roughly 5.2% occurring only once. The sample taken for sequencing was blood, either unsorted or a sorted T cell fraction (not recorded which). This TCR was recovered from a male donor with ankylosing spondylitis. The chain recombines TRBV12-3 or TRBV12-4 with TRBJ2-3, with D possibly being TRBD2 (6 bases). CDR3 loop: CASSLRLAQDTQYF. The CDR3 bases are TGTGCCAGCAGTTTAAGGCTAGCGCAGGATACGCAGTATTTT.